Shown below are 12 T cell receptor beta chains from a single sample sequenced in a study of T cell clonality in common variable immunodeficiency. Generated by immunoSEQ multiplex PCR, the TCRdb table keeps only in-frame clones and is missing some. The sample holds approximately 30,000 clones, and no clone turns up only once. Study-wide findings and caveats: In common variable immunodeficiency, TCR beta chains reportedly carried fewer deletions and N-nucleotide insertions.

Their target antigens are unknown. The sample consisted of peripheral blood mononuclear cells. Receptors were obtained from a human donor with common variable immunodeficiency.

The table lists this clone with a few counts. The CDR3 goes on 3 residues after the read ends, and that part is filled in from the germline J gene. The chain carries TRBV19 and TRBJ1-2; a weak D match, TRBD1 (5 bases). The germline CDR1 and CDR2 sequences are LNHDA and SQIVND (reference sequence). V was cut by 4 bases and J by 2 bases, with 20 bases left in between. This CDR3 is built from 17 residues. The CDR3 reads CASSTPSGGRKNYGYTF. CDR3 DNA, as far as it was read: TGTGCCAGTAGTACACCCTCGGGGGGAAGGAAAAACTATGGC.

In its sample, this clone was seen many times. The read gets to within 3 residues of the CDR3 end, and the germline J gene fills in the rest. The chain uses TRBV7-3 and TRBJ2-2; 10 bases line up with TRBD2. J lost 7 bases, V lost 1 base, and 6 bases had no gene match. The CDR3 is 16 amino acids. Per the germline V gene, CDR1 is SGHTA and CDR2 is FQGTGA. The DNA read from the CDR3 is TGTGCCAGCAGCTTAATCAGCGGGGGGGCAGTCGGGGAG. It specifies CASSLISGGAVGE. The entire CDR3 protein reads CASSLISGGAVGELFF.

This clone was seen many times. The read falls 3 residues short of the CDR3 end, and the missing part is taken from the germline J gene. V usage is TRBV19 and J usage is TRBJ2-1; 11 bases are shared with TRBD1. V shed 5 bases, J shed 6 bases, and the junction held 3 bases outside the gene matches. This CDR3 is 14 amino acids long. The germline CDR1 and CDR2 sequences are LNHDA and SQIVND (reference sequence). CDR3 DNA (partial): TGTGCCAGTAGTGGACAGGGGGCCTCCAATGAG. Encoded protein: CASSGQGASNE. The CDR3 as a whole reads CASSGQGASNEQFF.

Details on this clone: The read finishes 3 residues shy of the CDR3 end, and the germline J gene is used to complete it. V usage is TRBV30 and J usage is TRBJ2-7; D might be TRBD1 (6 bases). Germline CDR1 reads GTSNPN; CDR2 reads SVGIG (reference sequence). V shed 3 bases and J shed 0 bases, with 12 bases lying between them. This CDR3 has 14 residues. CDR3 region: CAWRATGRSYEQYF. The part of the CDR3 DNA that was read is TGTGCCTGGAGAGCGACAGGTCGCTCCTACGAG.

This clone was detected only a few times. The CDR3 goes on 3 residues after the read ends, and that part is filled in from the germline J gene. The rearrangement joins TRBV18 to TRBJ2-7; TRBD2 is a possible D gene (5 bases). With 2 bases removed from V and 6 bases from J, the gap between germline ends came to 17 bases. The CDR3 covers 15 residues. Germline V lookup: CDR1 KGHSH, CDR2 LQKENI. The DNA read from the CDR3 is TGTGCCAGCTCACCAGGGTCTAGCCTGATGGGCGAG. This translates into CASSPGSSLMGE. The whole CDR3 is CASSPGSSLMGEQYF.

As regards this clone: The read comes to an end 3 residues before the CDR3 does, leaving the germline J gene to fill in the end. This chain joins TRBV19 and TRBJ1-1, with 10 positions matching TRBD1. The CDR3 runs 16 residues. From germline, CDR1 is LNHDA and CDR2 SQIVND (reference sequence). V gave up 4 bases and J gave up 2 bases; unmatched junction bases: 7. CDR3 sequence: CASSTPGQGLNTEAFF. CDR3 DNA (partial): TGTGCCAGTAGTACCCCGGGACAGGGGTTAAACACTGAA.

This clone was detected a few times. CDR3 in amino acids: CASSDQGRSYNEQFF. The CDR3 DNA, read in part, is TGTGCCAGCAGTGATCAGGGCCGCTCCTACAATGAG. The V and J genes are TRBV6-1 and TRBJ2-1; a weak D match, TRBD1 (5 bases). Sequencing ends 3 residues short of the CDR3 end; the germline J gene provides the rest. Germline V gives CDR1 MNHNS, CDR2 SASEGT. The CDR3 is made up of 15 amino acids. The V end was cut by 3 bases, the J end by 0 bases, with 9 bases between.

On this clone itself: The read ends 3 residues shy of where the CDR3 ends; the end is completed using the germline J gene. The chain joins TRBV30 to TRBJ1-2; D gene uncertain. Per germline, CDR1 GTSNPN and CDR2 SVGIG (reference sequence). The CDR3 is 12 residues long. CDR3 bases read: TGTGCCTGGTTCCAAAGCGCGGGGGGC. Residues: CAWFQSAGG. The entire CDR3 protein is CAWFQSAGGYTF.

Note on this clone: The read gets to within 3 residues of the CDR3 end, and the germline J gene fills in the rest. The rearrangement links TRBV6-2 or TRBV6-3 to TRBJ1-2; D unclear. Trimming pared 4 bases from V and 3 bases from J, leaving 9 bases between. Germline CDR1 and CDR2: MNHEY and SVGEGT. This CDR3 region has 13 residues. CDR3 DNA (partial): TGTGCCAGCAGTTCCACAGAGCACTATGGC. It codes for CASSSTEHYG. The full CDR3 reads CASSSTEHYGYTF.

This clone came up a few times. Read sequence stops 3 residues before the CDR3 end, and the germline J gene provides the missing end. The chain uses TRBV19 and TRBJ2-5; 8 positions match TRBD2. CDR3 length equals 15 residues. Germline trimming cut 4 bases from V and 5 bases from J; bases unmatched to any gene: 9. Germline V gene sequence: CDR1 LNHDA, CDR2 SQIVND (reference sequence). CDR3 protein: CASSTVGGAWETQYF. CDR3 bases read: TGTGCCAGTAGTACCGTCGGGGGGGCCTGGGAGACC.

This clone was observed a few times. The read comes to an end 3 residues before the CDR3 does, leaving the germline J gene to fill in the end. The chain links TRBV7-9 to TRBJ1-4, with D uncertain. Per the germline V gene, CDR1 is SEHNR and CDR2 is FQNEAQ (reference sequence). CDR3 length equals 14 residues. V lost 3 bases to trimming and J lost 4 bases, with 9 bases between them. CDR3 region: CASSFQQNNEKLFF. CDR3 DNA, as far as it was read: TGTGCCAGCAGCTTCCAACAGAATAATGAAAAA.

This clone was detected only a few times. Read data end 3 residues before the CDR3 end; the end is taken from the germline J gene. V is TRBV7-2 and J is TRBJ1-4, with no clear D. CDR1 and CDR2 (germline): SGHTA, FQGNSA. The CDR3 extends over 14 amino acids. V shed 4 bases and J shed 7 bases, with 13 bases lying between them. CDR3 DNA (partial): TGTGCCAGCAGCTCCCCGTCGGCGGGTGAAAAA. It translates to CASSSPSAGEK. The whole CDR3 is CASSSPSAGEKLFF.